These T cell receptor beta chains were read from a single sample in a study of cytomegalovirus exposure and HLA in healthy donors. Profiling relied on immunoSEQ multiplex PCR, and the TCRdb table lists in-frame clones only, not all of them. The table includes roughly 200,000 clones, about 81% detected once. Material: PBMCs. These receptors were taken from a woman in her thirties in good health and CMV-seronegative. Both conserved end residues are part of each CDR3. Each record gives: CDR3 length, V gene, CDR3 protein.

cdr3_length: 13; v_call: TRBV28; cdr3_aa: CASSPGGAYEQYF
cdr3_length: 14; v_call: TRBV18; cdr3_aa: CASSPILNTGELFF
cdr3_length: 16; v_call: TRBV6-1; cdr3_aa: CASSEGLQSSTDTQYF
cdr3_length: 14; v_call: TRBV14; cdr3_aa: CASSERQGKETQYF
cdr3_length: 14; v_call: TRBV30; cdr3_aa: CAWSVGAGNTEAFF
cdr3_length: 14; v_call: TRBV7-3; cdr3_aa: CASSLGALGTEAFF
cdr3_length: 13; v_call: TRBV4-1; cdr3_aa: CASGRGLVGELFF
cdr3_length: 15; v_call: TRBV6-1; cdr3_aa: CASSEAQTAAYGYTF
cdr3_length: 15; v_call: TRBV4-2; cdr3_aa: CASSQPEDRGYGYTF
cdr3_length: 13; v_call: TRBV6-1; cdr3_aa: CASKGGQGTEAFF
cdr3_length: 12; v_call: TRBV10-1; cdr3_aa: CASSEPGAEAFF
cdr3_length: 13; v_call: TRBV18; cdr3_aa: CASSPGTTPEAFF
cdr3_length: 14; v_call: TRBV5-1; cdr3_aa: CASSLDRETYGYTF
cdr3_length: 12; v_call: TRBV28; cdr3_aa: CASSLVPLQLFF
cdr3_length: 13; v_call: TRBV5-1; cdr3_aa: CASSSGRVDTQYF
cdr3_length: 14; v_call: TRBV7-3; cdr3_aa: CASSLGPSAGSYTF
cdr3_length: 15; v_call: TRBV13; cdr3_aa: CASSGPTGENTEAFF
cdr3_length: 15; v_call: TRBV5-6; cdr3_aa: CASSRQGASNQPQHF
cdr3_length: 14; v_call: TRBV6-1; cdr3_aa: CASRVASATDTQYF
cdr3_length: 14; v_call: TRBV19; cdr3_aa: CASSIPQPGNTIYF
cdr3_length: 13; v_call: TRBV6-1; cdr3_aa: CASSARTGEKLFF
cdr3_length: 11; v_call: TRBV5-1; cdr3_aa: CASSQNEKLFF
cdr3_length: 15; v_call: TRBV9; cdr3_aa: CASSVGRRGHGGYTF
cdr3_length: 14; v_call: TRBV6-1; cdr3_aa: CASSFPGSSYEQYF
cdr3_length: 14; v_call: TRBV29-1; cdr3_aa: CSTATSGRVNEQFF
cdr3_length: 14; v_call: TRBV5-4; cdr3_aa: CASSSRQGGEKLFF
cdr3_length: 14; v_call: TRBV15; cdr3_aa: CATSRGWGGGEAFF
cdr3_length: 17; v_call: TRBV7-9; cdr3_aa: CASSYATAGVDNYGYTF
cdr3_length: 14; v_call: TRBV27; cdr3_aa: CASSRQQANEKLFF
cdr3_length: 14; v_call: TRBV10-2; cdr3_aa: CASSAGTGAQPQHF
cdr3_length: 16; v_call: TRBV30; cdr3_aa: CAWSPTGAGGYNEQFF
cdr3_length: 16; v_call: TRBV28; cdr3_aa: CASTESGTPVGTEAFF
cdr3_length: 16; v_call: TRBV15; cdr3_aa: CATSRDSGSSAYEQYF
cdr3_length: 14; v_call: TRBV23-1; cdr3_aa: CARGTERTCYEQYF
cdr3_length: 15; v_call: TRBV19; cdr3_aa: CASSIQGIMNTEAFF
cdr3_length: 16; v_call: TRBV5-1; cdr3_aa: CASSRRERGSPETQYF
cdr3_length: 12; v_call: TRBV11-2; cdr3_aa: CASSLGSGGYTF
cdr3_length: 13; v_call: TRBV25-1; cdr3_aa: CASSGTGYNEQFF
cdr3_length: 15; v_call: TRBV4-2; cdr3_aa: CASSQDHRGFDEQFF